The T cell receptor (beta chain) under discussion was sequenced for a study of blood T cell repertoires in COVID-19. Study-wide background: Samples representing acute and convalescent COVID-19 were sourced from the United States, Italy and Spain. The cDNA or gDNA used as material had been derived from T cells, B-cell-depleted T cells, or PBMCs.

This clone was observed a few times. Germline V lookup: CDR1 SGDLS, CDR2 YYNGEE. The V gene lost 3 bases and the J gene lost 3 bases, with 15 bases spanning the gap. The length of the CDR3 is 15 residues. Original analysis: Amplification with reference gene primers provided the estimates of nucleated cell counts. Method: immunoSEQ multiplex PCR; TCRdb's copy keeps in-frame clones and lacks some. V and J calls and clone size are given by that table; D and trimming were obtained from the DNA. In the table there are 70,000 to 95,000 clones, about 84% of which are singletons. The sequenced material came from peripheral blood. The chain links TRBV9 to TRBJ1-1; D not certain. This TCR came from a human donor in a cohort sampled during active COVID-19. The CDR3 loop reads CASSADTGSYTEAFF. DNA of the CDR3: TGTGCCAGCAGCGCTGATACCGGGAGTTACACTGAAGCTTTCTTT. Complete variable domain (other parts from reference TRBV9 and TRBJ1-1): DSGVTQTPKHLITATGQRVTLRCSPRSGDLSVYWYQQSLDQGLQFLIQYYNGEERAKGNILERFSAQQFPDLHSELNLSSLELGDSALYFCASSADTGSYTEAFFGQGTRLTVV.